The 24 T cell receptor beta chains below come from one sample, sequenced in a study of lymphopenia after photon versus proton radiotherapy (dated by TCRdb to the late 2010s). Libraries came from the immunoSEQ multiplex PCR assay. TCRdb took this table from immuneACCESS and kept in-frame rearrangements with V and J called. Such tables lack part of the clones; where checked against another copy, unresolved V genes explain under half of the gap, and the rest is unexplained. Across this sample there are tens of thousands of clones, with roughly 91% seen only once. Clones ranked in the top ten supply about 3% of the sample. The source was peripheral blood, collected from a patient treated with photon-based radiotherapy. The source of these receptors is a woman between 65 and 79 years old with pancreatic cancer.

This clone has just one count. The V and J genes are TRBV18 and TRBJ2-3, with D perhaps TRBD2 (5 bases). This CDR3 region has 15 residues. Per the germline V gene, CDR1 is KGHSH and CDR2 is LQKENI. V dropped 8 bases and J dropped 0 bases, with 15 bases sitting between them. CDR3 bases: TGTGCCAGCGGGAGTGCGGCTTCTAGCACAGATACGCAGTATTTT. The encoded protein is CASGSAASSTDTQYF.

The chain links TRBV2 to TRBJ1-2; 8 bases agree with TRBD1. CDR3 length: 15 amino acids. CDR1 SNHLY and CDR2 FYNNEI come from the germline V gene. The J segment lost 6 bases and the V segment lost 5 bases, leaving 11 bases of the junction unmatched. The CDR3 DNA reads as TGTGCCAGCAGTACCCAAGGGACAGGCGCCGATGGCTACACCTTC. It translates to CASSTQGTGADGYTF.

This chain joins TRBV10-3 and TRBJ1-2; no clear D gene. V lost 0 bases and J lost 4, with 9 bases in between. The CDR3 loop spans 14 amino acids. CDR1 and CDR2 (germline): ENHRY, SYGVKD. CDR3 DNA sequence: TGTGCCATCAGTGAGTCGCCAGGCCCCTATGGCTACACCTTC. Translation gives CAISESPGPYGYTF.

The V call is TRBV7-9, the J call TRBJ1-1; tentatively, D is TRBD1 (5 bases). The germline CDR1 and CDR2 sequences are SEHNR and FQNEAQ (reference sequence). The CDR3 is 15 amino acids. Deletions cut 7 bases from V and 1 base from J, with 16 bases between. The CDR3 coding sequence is TGTGCCAGCACCGGAGGGGTGGGATCGAACACTGAAGCTTTCTTT. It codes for CASTGGVGSNTEAFF.

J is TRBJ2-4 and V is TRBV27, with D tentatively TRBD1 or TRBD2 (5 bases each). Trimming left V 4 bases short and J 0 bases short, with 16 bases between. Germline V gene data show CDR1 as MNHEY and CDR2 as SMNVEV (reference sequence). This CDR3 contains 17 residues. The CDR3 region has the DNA TGTGCCAGCAGTTCCCCTGGGACGGAACTAGCCAAAAACATTCAGTACTTC. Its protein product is CASSSPGTELAKNIQYF.

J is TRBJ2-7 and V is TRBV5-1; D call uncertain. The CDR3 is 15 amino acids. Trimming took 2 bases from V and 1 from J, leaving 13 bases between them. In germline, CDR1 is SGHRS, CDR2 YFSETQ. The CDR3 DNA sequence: TGCGCCAGCAGCTTAAACCTAATCGGGTCCTACGAGCAGTACTTC. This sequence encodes CASSLNLIGSYEQYF.

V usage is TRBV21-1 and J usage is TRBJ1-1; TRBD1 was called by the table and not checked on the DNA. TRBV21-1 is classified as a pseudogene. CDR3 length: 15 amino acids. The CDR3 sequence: CASSRRRTGGTEAFF. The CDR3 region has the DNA TGTGCCAGCAGCAGACGCCGGACAGGGGGGACTGAAGCTTTCTTT.

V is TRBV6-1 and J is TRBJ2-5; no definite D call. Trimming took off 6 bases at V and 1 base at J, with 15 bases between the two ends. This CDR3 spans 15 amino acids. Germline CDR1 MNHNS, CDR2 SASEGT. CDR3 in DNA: TGTGCCAGCAGGGGCTTTTGGTTAGCCCAAGAGACCCAGTACTTC. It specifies CASRGFWLAQETQYF.

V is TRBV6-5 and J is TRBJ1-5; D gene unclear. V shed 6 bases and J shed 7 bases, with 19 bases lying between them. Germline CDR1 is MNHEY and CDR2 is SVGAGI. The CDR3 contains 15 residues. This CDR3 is CASSPVPGVYQPQHF. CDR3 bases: TGTGCCAGCAGCCCCGTCCCCGGGGTATACCAGCCCCAGCATTTT.

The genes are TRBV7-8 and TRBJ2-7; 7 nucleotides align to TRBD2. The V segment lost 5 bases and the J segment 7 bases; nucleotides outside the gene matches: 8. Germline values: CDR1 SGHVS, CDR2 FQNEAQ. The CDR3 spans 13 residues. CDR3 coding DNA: TGTGCCAGCAGCCAGCGGGATCTCGGGGAGCAGTACTTC. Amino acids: CASSQRDLGEQYF.

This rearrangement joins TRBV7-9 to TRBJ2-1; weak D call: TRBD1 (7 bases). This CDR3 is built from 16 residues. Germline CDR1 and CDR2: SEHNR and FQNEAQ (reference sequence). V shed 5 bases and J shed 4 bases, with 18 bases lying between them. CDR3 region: CASSPNRGGTYNEQFF. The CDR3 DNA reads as TGTGCCAGCAGCCCGAACAGGGGTGGGACTTACAATGAGCAGTTCTTC. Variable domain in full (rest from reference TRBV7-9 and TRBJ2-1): DTGVSQNPRHKITKRGQNVTFRCDPISEHNRLYWYRQTLGQGPEFLTYFQNEAQLEKSRLLSDRFSAERPKGSFSTLEIQRTEQGDSAMYLCASSPNRGGTYNEQFFGPGTRLTVL.

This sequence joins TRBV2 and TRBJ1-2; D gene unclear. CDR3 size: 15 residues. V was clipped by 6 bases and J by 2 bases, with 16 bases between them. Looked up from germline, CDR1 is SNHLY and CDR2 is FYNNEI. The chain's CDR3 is CASSPWKGANYGYTF. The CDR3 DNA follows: TGTGCCAGCAGCCCTTGGAAGGGAGCGAACTATGGCTACACCTTC.

The CDR3 loop reads CASRSQGHSGNTIYF. The CDR3 coding sequence is TGTGCCAGCAGATCGCAGGGCCACTCTGGAAACACCATATATTTT. This chain links TRBV7-9 with TRBJ1-3; D is possibly TRBD1 (5 bases). Germline CDR1 and CDR2: SEHNR and FQNEAQ (reference sequence). The length of the CDR3 is 15 residues. Trimming removed 6 bases from V and 0 bases from J, with 12 bases in between.

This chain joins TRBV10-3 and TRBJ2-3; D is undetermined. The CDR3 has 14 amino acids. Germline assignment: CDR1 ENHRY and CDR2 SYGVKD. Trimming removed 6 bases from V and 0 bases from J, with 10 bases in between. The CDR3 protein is CAIRFSDSTDTQYF. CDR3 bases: TGTGCCATCAGGTTTTCCGACAGCACAGATACGCAGTATTTT.

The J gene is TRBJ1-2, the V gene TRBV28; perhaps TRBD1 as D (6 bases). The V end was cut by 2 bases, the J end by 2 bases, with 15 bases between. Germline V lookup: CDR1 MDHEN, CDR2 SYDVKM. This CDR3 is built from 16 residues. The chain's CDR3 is CASSLGGAGGNYGYTF. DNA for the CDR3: TGTGCCAGCAGTTTAGGGGGGGCAGGTGGGAACTATGGCTACACCTTC.

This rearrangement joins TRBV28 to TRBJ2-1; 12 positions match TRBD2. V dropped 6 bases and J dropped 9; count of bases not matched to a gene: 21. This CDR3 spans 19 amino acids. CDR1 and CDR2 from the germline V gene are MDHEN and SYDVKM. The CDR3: CASSLVFGSTSGSLSEQFF. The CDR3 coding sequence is TGTGCCAGCAGCCTAGTTTTCGGATCGACTAGCGGGAGCCTCAGTGAGCAGTTCTTC.

The chain's CDR3 is CASSLAQGGVTEAFF. In nucleotides, the CDR3 is TGTGCCAGCAGTTTAGCACAGGGTGGGGTAACTGAAGCTTTCTTT. V and J are TRBV28 and TRBJ1-1; weak D call: TRBD1 (6 bases). V was trimmed by 2 bases and J by 5 bases, leaving 15 bases between them. There are 15 residues in the CDR3. The germline gives CDR1 MDHEN, CDR2 SYDVKM.

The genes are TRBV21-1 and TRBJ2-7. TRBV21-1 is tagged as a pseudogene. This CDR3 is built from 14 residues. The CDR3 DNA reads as TGTGCCAGCAGCAACTCGATATTACCCTACGAGCAGTACTTC. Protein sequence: CASSNSILPYEQYF.

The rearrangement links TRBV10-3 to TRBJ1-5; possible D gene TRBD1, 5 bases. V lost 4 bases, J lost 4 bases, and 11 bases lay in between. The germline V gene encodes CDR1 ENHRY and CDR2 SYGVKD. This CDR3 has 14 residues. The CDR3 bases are TGTGCCATCAGTGGACGAGGGACTAATCAGCCCCAGCATTTT. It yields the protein CAISGRGTNQPQHF.

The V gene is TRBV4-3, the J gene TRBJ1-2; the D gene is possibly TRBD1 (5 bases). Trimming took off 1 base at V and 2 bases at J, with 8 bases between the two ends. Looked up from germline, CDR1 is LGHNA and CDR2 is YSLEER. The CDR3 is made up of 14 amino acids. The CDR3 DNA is TGCGCCAGCAGCCAAGTCAAGGGGAACTATGGCTACACCTTC. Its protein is CASSQVKGNYGYTF.

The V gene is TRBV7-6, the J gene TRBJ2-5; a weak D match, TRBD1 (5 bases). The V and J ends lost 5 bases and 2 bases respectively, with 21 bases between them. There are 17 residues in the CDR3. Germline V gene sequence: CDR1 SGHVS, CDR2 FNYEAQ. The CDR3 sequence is CASSPGLVGRGQETQYF. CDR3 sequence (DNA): TGTGCCAGCAGCCCCGGATTAGTGGGGCGTGGACAAGAGACCCAGTACTTC. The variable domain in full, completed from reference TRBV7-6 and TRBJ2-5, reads GAGVSQSPRYKVTKRGQDVALRCDPISGHVSLYWYRQALGQGPEFLTYFNYEAQQDKSGLPNDRFSAERPEGSISTLTIQRTEQRDSAMYRCASSPGLVGRGQETQYFGPGTRLLVL.

CDR3 sequence (DNA): TGTGCCAGCAGTTTTCTAGGGTTGAACACTGAAGCTTTCTTT. Translated, it gives CASSFLGLNTEAFF. V and J are TRBV28 and TRBJ1-1; D call uncertain. Deletions cut 3 bases from V and 0 bases from J, with 8 bases between. Germline V gene sequence: CDR1 MDHEN, CDR2 SYDVKM. The CDR3 length is 14 residues. Drawing the rest from reference TRBV28 and TRBJ1-1, the complete variable domain is DVKVTQSSRYLVKRTGEKVFLECVQDMDHENMFWYRQDPGLGLRLIYFSYDVKMKEKGDIPEGYSVSREKKERFSLILESASTNQTSMYLCASSFLGLNTEAFFGQGTRLTVV.

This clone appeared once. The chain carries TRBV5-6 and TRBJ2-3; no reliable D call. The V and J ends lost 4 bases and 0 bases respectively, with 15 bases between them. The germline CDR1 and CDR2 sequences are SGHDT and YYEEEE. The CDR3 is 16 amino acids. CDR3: CASSVSGSSSTDTQYF. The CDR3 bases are TGTGCCAGCAGCGTATCAGGCTCATCTAGCACAGATACGCAGTATTTT.

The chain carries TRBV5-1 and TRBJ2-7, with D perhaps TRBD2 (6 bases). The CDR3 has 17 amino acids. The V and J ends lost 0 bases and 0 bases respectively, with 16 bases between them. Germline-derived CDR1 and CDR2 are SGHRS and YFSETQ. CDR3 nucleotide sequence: TGCGCCAGCAGCTTGGCCAAATCTTCTAGCGACTCCTACGAGCAGTACTTC. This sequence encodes CASSLAKSSSDSYEQYF.